This TCR beta chain stems from a study of shared clonotypes between healthy human individuals. The germline V gene has CDR1 MDHEN and CDR2 SYDVKM. The CDR3 runs 16 residues. Trimming stripped 6 bases from V and 1 base from J, with 17 bases between. Replicate PCRs run on sorted subsets employed approximately 0.2 ug DNA, roughly 30,000 T cell genomes. Assay: immunoSEQ multiplex PCR; the TCRdb copy retains only in-frame clones and omits some. The sample lists 300,000 or so clones; about 74% were seen once. Into CD45RA+ naive and CD45RA-negative memory subsets, the CD4+ cells were split. The sample consisted of memory CD4+ T cells sorted from blood. The subset is: CD45RA-negative fraction. The sequence was collected from a man aged 30-40 years in good health. This chain joins TRBV28 and TRBJ2-3; D may be TRBD2 (5 bases). Here the CDR3 reads CASSTPRGAGTDTQYF. Written as DNA, the CDR3 is TGTGCCAGCAGCACACCCCGCGGAGCGGGCACAGATACGCAGTATTTT.